The 5 T cell receptor beta chains in this list originate from one sample, sequenced in a study of blood T cell repertoires in COVID-19. Some clones are missing from TCRdb's copy, which holds only in-frame ones; the method was immunoSEQ multiplex PCR. The data contain over 120,000 clones, over 70% of them singletons. Sequencing used peripheral blood. Receptors originate from a woman aged 60-75 years with acute or convalescent COVID-19.

The chain joins TRBV7-3 to TRBJ2-2, with a possible D match to TRBD2 (6 bases). The CDR3 loop spans 15 amino acids. V was shortened by 2 bases and J by 0 bases, with 7 bases between the two germline ends. The germline V gene encodes CDR1 SGHTA and CDR2 FQGTGA. In DNA, the CDR3 is TGTGCCAGCAGCTTAGGGACTCCGAACACCGGGGAGCTGTTTTTT. This codes for CASSLGTPNTGELFF.

This clone was counted only a few times. This chain uses TRBV25-1 with TRBJ2-6, with D tentatively TRBD2 (5 bases). V was clipped by 4 bases and J by 4 bases, with 5 bases between them. The CDR3 runs to 13 residues. Looked up from germline, CDR1 is MGHDK and CDR2 is SYGVNS. DNA of the CDR3: TGTGCCAGCAGTGCGGGAGGGGCCAACGTCCTGACTTTC. It specifies CASSAGGANVLTF.

V usage is TRBV5-6 and J usage is TRBJ2-7, with a tentative D call TRBD2 (5 bases). Germline loops: CDR1 SGHDT, CDR2 YYEEEE. V lost 1 base to trimming and J lost 5 bases, with 10 bases between them. The CDR3 spans 13 residues. The CDR3 sequence is CASSLRQTNEQYF. For the CDR3, the DNA is TGTGCCAGCAGCTTGCGGCAGACTAACGAGCAGTACTTC.

This chain connects TRBV27 to TRBJ2-3; 7 bases map to TRBD1. The ends lost 4 bases at V and 0 bases at J; junction bases unmatched: 4. Germline loops: CDR1 MNHEY, CDR2 SMNVEV (reference sequence). The CDR3 extends over 15 amino acids. CDR3: CASSSRQGSTDTQYF. The DNA for the CDR3 is TGTGCCAGCAGTTCCCGACAGGGAAGCACAGATACGCAGTATTTT.

The gene calls are TRBV6-2 or TRBV6-3 and TRBJ1-1; D may be TRBD1 (6 bases). Germline V CDR1 and CDR2: MNHEY, SVGEGT. Trimming left V 2 bases short and J 5 bases short, with 21 bases between. CDR3 size: 17 residues. The CDR3: CASSYPRGRGVGTEAFF. The DNA of the CDR3 is TGTGCCAGCAGTTACCCCCGCGGCAGGGGAGTTGGAACTGAAGCTTTCTTT.